Listed here are 21 T cell receptor beta chains from one sample, sequenced in a study of T cells in pancreatic ductal adenocarcinoma. The selected patients with pancreatic ductal adenocarcinoma had surgery but no neoadjuvant therapy. The data were produced by immunoSEQ multiplex PCR, yet TCRdb's version contains in-frame clones alone and is incomplete. This table has more than 25,000 clones, approximately 94% appearing once. Input material: PBMCs. The receptors here all came from a human donor with pancreatic ductal adenocarcinoma.

This chain links TRBV7-2 with TRBJ2-5, with TRBD2 matching 9 bases. This CDR3 contains 14 residues. The J segment lost 7 bases and the V segment lost 7 bases, leaving 10 bases of the junction unmatched. Per germline, CDR1 SGHTA and CDR2 FQGNSA. The CDR3 loop is CASIYGGRGGTQYF. The CDR3 coding sequence is TGTGCCAGCATATACGGCGGGAGGGGGGGGACCCAGTACTTC.

V usage is TRBV6-1 and J usage is TRBJ1-1; the match to TRBD1 covers 11 bases. Germline values: CDR1 MNHNS, CDR2 SASEGT. CDR3 length: 15 residues. Trimming took 2 bases from V and 4 from J; bases not matched to a gene: 3. The CDR3 DNA sequence: TGTGCCAGCAGTGAAACCGGGACAGGGGGCACTGAAGCTTTCTTT. This codes for CASSETGTGGTEAFF.

This chain connects TRBV5-4 to TRBJ1-4; D remains ambiguous. From germline, CDR1 is SGHNT and CDR2 YYREEE (reference sequence). The CDR3 runs to 15 residues. The V and J ends lost 4 bases and 7 bases respectively, with 17 bases between them. CDR3 region: CASSTGTTSSEKLFF. The CDR3 DNA reads TGTGCCAGCAGCACCGGAACTACGTCGAGTGAAAAACTGTTTTTT.

This clone has more than one count but fewer than ten. The genes are TRBV7-2 and TRBJ2-7, with 7 bases matching TRBD1. CDR1 and CDR2 (germline): SGHTA, FQGNSA. This CDR3 is 15 amino acids long. Trimming took 5 bases from V and 3 from J; bases not matched to a gene: 10. Written as DNA, the CDR3 is TGTGCCAGCAGCCTACTAGACAGGGAAGGCTACGAGCAGTACTTC. This gives the protein CASSLLDREGYEQYF.

This rearrangement joins TRBV10-2 to TRBJ1-5, with TRBD1 matching 7 bases. This CDR3 has 15 amino acids. V dropped 9 bases and J dropped 1; count of bases not matched to a gene: 9. CDR1 WSHSY and CDR2 SAAADI come from the germline V gene. The CDR3 coding sequence is TGCGCCAGTGATACAGGGGATATAAGCAATCAGCCCCAGCATTTT. Protein sequence: CASDTGDISNQPQHF.

Only a few counts were recorded for this clone. This chain joins TRBV6-1 and TRBJ2-7; 7 bases are shared with TRBD1. Germline assignment: CDR1 MNHNS and CDR2 SASEGT. The CDR3 spans 14 residues. J was trimmed by 0 bases and V by 5 bases; bases with no gene match: 4. The CDR3 DNA reads TGTGCCAGCAGTCCGGACAGGAGCTCCTACGAGCAGTACTTC. Translating gives CASSPDRSSYEQYF.

The J gene is TRBJ2-7, the V gene TRBV5-1; 10 bases line up with TRBD1. The CDR3 is 18 residues long. Per germline, CDR1 SGHRS and CDR2 YFSETQ. V was pared by 4 bases and J by 5 bases, with 18 bases of the junction left unmatched. Here the CDR3 DNA reads TGCGCCAGCAGCAACCGACAGGGGGCGGCGGGAGTAGGTGACGAGCAGTACTTC. Its translation: CASSNRQGAAGVGDEQYF.

This chain uses TRBV7-2 with TRBJ2-1, with a possible D match to TRBD2 (5 bases). Between the trimmed V and J ends, which lost 2 bases and 6 bases, there was a span of 17 bases. The CDR3 spans 16 residues. The germline V gene encodes CDR1 SGHTA and CDR2 FQGNSA. The CDR3 sequence is CASSLSRVPRGNEQFF. The CDR3 DNA follows: TGTGCCAGCAGCTTATCCCGGGTTCCCCGGGGCAATGAGCAGTTCTTC. Full variable domain (rest looked up from reference TRBV7-2 and TRBJ2-1): GAGVSQSPSNKVTEKGKDVELRCDPISGHTALYWYRQSLGQGLEFLIYFQGNSAPDKSGLPSDRFSAERTGGSVSTLTIQRTQQEDSAVYLCASSLSRVPRGNEQFFGPGTRLTVL.

This sequence joins TRBV11-2 and TRBJ1-5, with D tentatively TRBD1 (5 bases). The ends were cut back, 3 bases at V and 3 bases at J, with 12 bases in the middle. The CDR3 consists of 15 residues. CDR1 is SGHAT, CDR2 FQNNGV, per germline. The CDR3 region is CASSFSGTNNQPQHF. The CDR3 coding sequence is TGTGCCAGCAGCTTTTCGGGGACGAACAATCAGCCCCAGCATTTT. The full variable domain, completed using reference TRBV11-2 and TRBJ1-5, is EAGVAQSPRYKIIEKRQSVAFWCNPISGHATLYWYQQILGQGPKLLIQFQNNGVVDDSQLPKDRFSAERLKGVDSTLKIQPAKLEDSAVYLCASSFSGTNNQPQHFGDGTRLSIL.

The rearrangement uses TRBV15 and TRBJ2-1, with 7 bases lining up with TRBD2. This CDR3 has 17 amino acids. Unmatched junction bases numbered 7, after V lost 0 bases and J lost 2 bases. Germline V CDR1 and CDR2: LNHNV, YYDKDF (reference sequence). In DNA, the CDR3 is TGTGCCACCAGCAGAGATTCTAGCGGATCGGCCTACAATGAGCAGTTCTTC. It translates to CATSRDSSGSAYNEQFF. Together with reference TRBV15 and TRBJ2-1, the CDR3 gives the full variable domain: DAMVIQNPRYQVTQFGKPVTLSCSQTLNHNVMYWYQQKSSQAPKLLFHYYDKDFNNEADTPDNFQSRRPNTSFCFLDIRSPGLGDTAMYLCATSRDSSGSAYNEQFFGPGTRLTVL.

The chain recombines TRBV5-1 with TRBJ1-1; 7 nucleotides match TRBD1. V shed 0 bases and J 1 base; nucleotides not matched to a gene: 6. This CDR3 comprises 16 residues. Germline-derived CDR1 and CDR2 are SGHRS and YFSETQ. CDR3 loop: CASSLAAGGENTEAFF. The CDR3 nucleotides are TGCGCCAGCAGCTTGGCGGCAGGGGGTGAGAACACTGAAGCTTTCTTT.

The chain is built from TRBV28 and TRBJ2-6, with D unclear. Germline CDR1 reads MDHEN; CDR2 reads SYDVKM. This CDR3 is 13 amino acids long. Trimming cost V 6 bases and J 4 bases, with 7 bases left between them. The CDR3: CASRGFGANVLTF. The CDR3 coding sequence is TGTGCCAGCAGGGGGTTCGGGGCCAACGTCCTGACTTTC.

The rearrangement joins TRBV6-1 to TRBJ2-3, with a possible D match to TRBD2 (6 bases). Between the trimmed V and J ends, which lost 7 bases and 0 bases, there was a span of 11 bases. Germline-derived CDR1 and CDR2 are MNHNS and SASEGT. The CDR3 covers 14 residues. CDR3 nucleotide sequence: TGTGCCAGCAACACGGCGGGAAGCACAGATACGCAGTATTTT. It is translated as CASNTAGSTDTQYF.

The rearrangement joins TRBV7-9 to TRBJ1-4; D ambiguous. V was pared by 5 bases and J by 8 bases, with 24 bases between. Germline values: CDR1 SEHNR, CDR2 FQNEAQ (reference sequence). The CDR3 is 17 residues long. CDR3 region: CASSPITLTRPGEKLFF. In DNA, the CDR3 is TGTGCCAGCAGCCCAATAACACTGACACGGCCTGGGGAAAAACTGTTTTTT.

V gene TRBV19 combines with J gene TRBJ1-2, with TRBD1 identical over 7 bases. Trimming took 6 bases from V and 8 from J; bases not matched to a gene: 12. Germline CDR1 reads LNHDA; CDR2 reads SQIVND (reference sequence). The CDR3 covers 14 residues. The CDR3 loop is CASRTTGLQGGYTF. The CDR3 DNA reads as TGTGCCAGTAGAACGACAGGGCTCCAAGGGGGCTACACCTTC.

This clone was seen a single time. The chain combines TRBV4-3 with TRBJ1-2; possibly TRBD1 for D (5 bases). Germline lookup yields CDR1 LGHNA and CDR2 YSLEER. This CDR3 contains 14 residues. Trimming left V 4 bases short and J 0 bases short, with 9 bases between. The CDR3, as DNA: TGCGCCAGCAGCCCTACGACAGCTAACTATGGCTACACCTTC. Its protein is CASSPTTANYGYTF.

The chain recombines TRBV7-9 with TRBJ2-3; D is perhaps TRBD2 (6 bases). The CDR3 spans 13 residues. Germline V gene lookup returns CDR1 SEHNR and CDR2 FQNEAQ (reference sequence). The V end was cut by 3 bases, the J end by 4 bases, with 8 bases between. The CDR3 here is CASSLEGADTQYF. Here the CDR3 DNA reads TGTGCCAGCAGCTTGGAGGGCGCAGATACGCAGTATTTT. Full variable domain (outside the CDR3, taken from reference TRBV7-9 and TRBJ2-3): DTGVSQNPRHKITKRGQNVTFRCDPISEHNRLYWYRQTLGQGPEFLTYFQNEAQLEKSRLLSDRFSAERPKGSFSTLEIQRTEQGDSAMYLCASSLEGADTQYFGPGTRLTVL.

The J gene is TRBJ2-3, the V gene TRBV2; D not certain. The V gene's germline CDR1 is SNHLY and CDR2 FYNNEI. This CDR3 region has 15 residues. V lost 7 bases and J 4 bases, leaving 18 bases between the germline ends. The CDR3 DNA is TGTGCCAGCACTCTACAGCGTGGGGTCTCAGATACGCAGTATTTT. Protein product: CASTLQRGVSDTQYF.

The chain employs TRBV7-2 and TRBJ1-5; 8 bases align to TRBD1. CDR3 size: 18 residues. Germline loops: CDR1 SGHTA, CDR2 FQGNSA. V dropped 5 bases and J dropped 2; count of bases not matched to a gene: 14. CDR3 region: CASSPRAGGDWGNQPQHF. CDR3 in DNA: TGTGCCAGCAGCCCCCGGGCAGGGGGCGACTGGGGCAATCAGCCCCAGCATTTT.

This clone showed up just a few times. The chain joins TRBV11-2 to TRBJ1-1; D remains ambiguous. The CDR3 runs 13 residues. V lost 1 base and J lost 2, with 5 bases in between. CDR1 and CDR2 from the germline V gene are SGHAT and FQNNGV. DNA of the CDR3: TGTGCCAGCAGCTTAGGACTTAACACTGAAGCTTTCTTT. Its protein product is CASSLGLNTEAFF.

A few counts support this clone. The rearrangement joins TRBV10-3 to TRBJ2-4; 15 bases fit TRBD2. CDR1 ENHRY and CDR2 SYGVKD come from the germline V gene. The length of the CDR3 is 16 residues. V dropped 6 bases and J dropped 7; count of bases not matched to a gene: 7. This chain's CDR3 is CAISGTSGRSGNIQYF. CDR3 nucleotide sequence: TGTGCCATCAGCGGGACTAGCGGGAGGTCGGGGAACATTCAGTACTTC.